The rows below give T cell receptor beta chains drawn from one sample of a study of response to subunit inactivated influenza vaccine. Via MiXCR, TCRdb re-called the RT-PCR reads, giving one row per CDR3 protein. The sample shows 650,000 to 850,000 distinct CDR3 sequences, approximately 14% of them seen only once. The input for sequencing was PBMCs from blood, taken roughly 15 days before vaccination. The receptors originated from a man between 50 and 59 years old who received an inactivated influenza vaccine. The CDR3 runs from the conserved cysteine through the conserved F or W. A D gene is named only where the DNA matches it firmly. Not all rows give a size; the values are once, few, many and, for expanded clones, a class.

TRBJ2-1 few - TRBV5-1 CARLRGFTSFNEQFF TGCGCCCGGCTTCGGGGCTTTACCTCTTTCAATGAGCAGTTCTTC
TRBJ2-1 few - TRBV2 CATRPPSSYNEQFF TGTGCCACCCGTCCCCCCAGCTCCTACAATGAGCAGTTCTTC
TRBJ1-4 few TRBD1 TRBV28 CASTGGQGREKLFF TGTGCCAGCACGGGGGGACAGGGCAGGGAAAAACTGTTTTTT
TRBJ2-2 many TRBD1 TRBV5-1 CASSRDSPNTGELFF TGCGCCAGCAGCCGGGACAGTCCGAACACCGGGGAGCTGTTTTTT
TRBJ1-2 - - TRBV12-3/TRBV12-4 CASSFQVWGGYTF TGTGCCAGCAGTTTCCAGGTATGGGGTGGCTACACCTTC
TRBJ2-5 many - TRBV4-1 CASSQAGVETQYF TGCGCCAGCAGCCAAGCAGGGGTGGAGACCCAGTACTTC
TRBJ2-7 - - TRBV5-1 CASSLADSGEQYF TGCGCCAGCAGCTTGGCGGACAGTGGCGAGCAGTACTTC
TRBJ2-7 - TRBD2 TRBV20-1 CSARDPGRAAGEQYF TGCAGTGCTAGAGATCCGGGGAGGGCCGCGGGCGAGCAGTACTTC
TRBJ2-7 many - TRBV10-3 CAISLRTTGYEQYF TGTGCCATCAGCCTGCGGACAACCGGCTACGAGCAGTACTTC
TRBJ1-5 - - TRBV4-3 CASSQAWGSNQPQHF TGCGCCAGCAGCCAAGCTTGGGGTAGCAATCAGCCCCAGCATTTT
TRBJ2-5 - TRBD1 TRBV2 CASSGAGGWPETQYF TGTGCCAGCAGTGGGGCAGGGGGCTGGCCGGAGACCCAGTACTTC
TRBJ2-7 few - TRBV12-3/TRBV12-4 CASRRQGSNEQYF TGTGCCAGCAGACGGCAGGGCTCCAACGAGCAGTACTTC
TRBJ2-1 few - TRBV7-2 CASSFPPPYEQFF TGTGCCAGCAGCTTCCCCCCGCCGTACGAGCAGTTCTTC
TRBJ1-2 - TRBD1 TRBV20-1 CSARDRGRVDYGYTF TGCAGTGCTAGAGATAGGGGGCGCGTGGACTATGGCTACACCTTC
TRBJ2-1 many - TRBV5-1 CASSLAGVSYNEQFF TGCGCCAGCAGCTTGGCGGGTGTGTCCTACAATGAGCAGTTCTTC
TRBJ2-7 - TRBD2 TRBV6-2/TRBV6-3 CASSYVRGASYEQYF TGTGCCAGCAGTTATGTGCGGGGGGCTTCCTACGAGCAGTACTTC
TRBJ2-1 - TRBD2 TRBV11-1 CASSLGRAGTSGSDNEQFF TGTGCCAGCAGCTTAGGAAGGGCCGGGACTAGCGGATCCGACAATGAGCAGTTCTTC
TRBJ2-5 - - TRBV30 CAWSVEETQYF TGTGCCTGGAGTGTAGAAGAGACCCAGTACTTC
TRBJ2-1 many TRBD2 TRBV20-1 CSARGSSGGAPNEQFF TGCAGTGCTAGAGGCTCTAGCGGGGGGGCCCCCAATGAGCAGTTCTTC
TRBJ1-5 many - TRBV12-3/TRBV12-4 CASSLQGWNQPQHF TGTGCCAGCAGTTTACAGGGATGGAATCAGCCCCAGCATTTT
TRBJ2-7 few - TRBV20-1 CSAKTPSMGEQYF TGCAGTGCTAAAACCCCATCGATGGGCGAGCAGTACTTC
TRBJ2-7 - - TRBV15 CATSIGLTTVASSYEQYF TGTGCCACCAGCATTGGCCTAACGACAGTCGCGAGCTCCTACGAGCAGTACTTC
TRBJ2-7 - TRBD2 TRBV6-5 CASSYGASGSYEQYF TGTGCCAGCAGTTACGGGGCTAGCGGGAGTTACGAGCAGTACTTC
TRBJ2-3 - TRBD1 TRBV7-2 CASSLGSDRDF TGTGCCAGCAGCTTAGGCTCGGACAGGGATTTT
TRBJ2-2 many - TRBV6-1 CASSRTNTGELFF TGTGCCAGCAGTAGGACAAACACCGGGGAGCTGTTTTTT
TRBJ2-2 - - TRBV14 CASSQDGTNTGELFF TGTGCCAGCAGCCAAGATGGCACGAACACCGGGGAGCTGTTTTTT
TRBJ1-5 many - TRBV7-9 CASSSVYSNQPQHF TGTGCCAGCAGCTCCGTGTATAGCAATCAGCCCCAGCATTTT
TRBJ2-2 - TRBD2 TRBV5-4 CASSFYRGANTGELFF TGTGCCAGCAGCTTTTACCGGGGGGCGAACACCGGGGAGCTGTTTTTT
TRBJ2-2 few - TRBV7-9 CASSLRAPATAGELFF TGTGCCAGCAGCTTAAGAGCCCCCGCGACCGCCGGGGAGCTGTTTTTT
TRBJ2-1 few TRBD2 TRBV4-3 CASSDRRTSGNHEQFF TGCGCCAGCAGCGATAGAAGGACTAGCGGGAACCATGAGCAGTTCTTC
TRBJ2-1 few TRBD1 TRBV6-2/TRBV6-3 CASSYSWTGIYNEQFF TGTGCCAGCAGTTACTCCTGGACAGGTATCTACAATGAGCAGTTCTTC
TRBJ1-2 - TRBD1 TRBV29-1 CSVEDRLRDRGTLSYGYTF TGCAGCGTTGAAGACCGACTCCGGGACAGGGGGACTTTGAGCTATGGCTACACCTTC
TRBJ1-4 few - TRBV20-1 CSARDNGREYNEKLFF TGCAGTGCTAGAGATAACGGCAGGGAGTATAATGAAAAACTGTTTTTT
TRBJ1-2 few TRBD1 TRBV5-1 CASRPRQGEDYGYTF TGCGCCAGCAGACCCCGACAGGGGGAGGACTATGGCTACACCTTC
TRBJ2-7 few - TRBV27 CASSLSYRAYEQYF TGTGCCAGCAGTTTGTCTTACAGGGCCTACGAGCAGTACTTC
TRBJ2-7 few - TRBV5-1 CASSLGQPGEQYF TGCGCCAGCAGCTTGGGACAGCCCGGCGAGCAGTACTTC
TRBJ1-6 few - TRBV7-2 CASSLGQGNNSPLHF TGTGCCAGCAGCTTAGGGCAGGGAAATAATTCACCCCTCCACTTT
TRBJ2-5 few - TRBV10-3 CAISESLPESQETQYF TGTGCCATCAGTGAGTCTCTCCCTGAGAGCCAAGAGACCCAGTACTTC
TRBJ2-2 few - TRBV7-9 CASSKSQNTGELFF TGTGCCAGCAGCAAAAGCCAGAACACCGGGGAGCTGTTTTTT
TRBJ2-3 - TRBD2 TRBV7-9 CASSLVGGRDTDTQYF TGTGCCAGCAGCTTAGTTGGCGGGAGAGATACAGATACGCAGTATTTT
TRBJ2-2 - - TRBV28 CAGQQGTGELFF TGTGCCGGCCAACAGGGAACCGGGGAGCTGTTTTTT
TRBJ2-3 few TRBD2 TRBV25-1 CASSPPSGGYTDTQYF TGTGCCAGCAGTCCCCCAAGCGGGGGATACACAGATACGCAGTATTTT
TRBJ1-1 few TRBD1 TRBV6-1 CASTLRSYRGQNTEAFF TGTGCCAGCACCCTACGGTCCTACAGGGGGCAGAATACTGAAGCTTTCTTT
TRBJ2-2 - - TRBV3-1 CASSHLGRATGELFF TGTGCCAGCAGCCATTTAGGCAGGGCCACCGGGGAGCTGTTTTTT